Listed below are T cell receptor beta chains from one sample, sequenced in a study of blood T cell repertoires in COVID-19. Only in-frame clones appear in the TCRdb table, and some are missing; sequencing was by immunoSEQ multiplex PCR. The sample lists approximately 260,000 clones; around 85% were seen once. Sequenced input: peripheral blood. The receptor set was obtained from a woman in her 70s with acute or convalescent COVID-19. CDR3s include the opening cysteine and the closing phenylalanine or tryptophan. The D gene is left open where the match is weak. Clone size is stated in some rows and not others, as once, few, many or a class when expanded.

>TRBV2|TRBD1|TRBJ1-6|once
CASSGGGTGGPNSPLHF
TGTGCCAGCAGTGGAGGGGGGACAGGGGGCCCGAATTCACCCCTCCACTTT
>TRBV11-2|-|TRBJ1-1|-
CASSFRGSAEAFF
TGTGCCAGCAGTTTCCGGGGTTCCGCTGAAGCTTTCTTT
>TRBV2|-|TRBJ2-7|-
CASSPGLYEQYF
TGTGCCAGCAGTCCCGGTCTCTACGAGCAGTACTTC
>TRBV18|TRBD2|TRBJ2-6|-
CASSPRTSGGFSGANVLTF
TGTGCCAGCTCACCTCGGACTAGCGGGGGGTTCTCTGGGGCCAACGTCCTGACTTTC
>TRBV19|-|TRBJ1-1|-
CASSPQVPGAFF
TGTGCCAGTAGTCCTCAGGTTCCCGGAGCTTTCTTT
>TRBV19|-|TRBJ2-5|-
CASSTHWGTIQETQYF
TGTGCCAGTAGTACCCATTGGGGGACAATCCAAGAGACCCAGTACTTC
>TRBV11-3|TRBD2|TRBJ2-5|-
CASTLAGGQETQYF
TGTGCCAGCACTTTAGCGGGGGGCCAAGAGACCCAGTACTTC
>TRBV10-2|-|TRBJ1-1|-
CASSKGLGTEAFF
TGCGCCAGCAGTAAGGGGTTGGGCACTGAAGCTTTCTTT
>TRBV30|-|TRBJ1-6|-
CAWAGTSGGIPLHF
TGTGCCTGGGCTGGGACGTCCGGGGGAATCCCCCTCCACTTT
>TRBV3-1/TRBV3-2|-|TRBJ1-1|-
CASSQKPPGSVNTEAFF
TGTGCCAGCAGCCAAAAACCCCCGGGGAGCGTTAACACTGAAGCTTTCTTT
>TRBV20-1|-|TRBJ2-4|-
CSAVTTDIQYF
TGCAGCGCCGTAACGACAGACATTCAGTACTTC
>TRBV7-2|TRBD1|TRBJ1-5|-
CASSLGPQGAQPQHF
TGTGCCAGCAGCTTAGGCCCCCAGGGGGCTCAGCCCCAGCATTTT
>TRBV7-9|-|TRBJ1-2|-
CASSLAGTIYGYTF
TGTGCCAGCAGCTTGGCCGGGACAATCTATGGCTACACCTTC
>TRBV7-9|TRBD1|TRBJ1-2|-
CASSLGQGYGYTF
TGTGCCAGCAGCTTAGGACAGGGCTATGGCTACACCTTC
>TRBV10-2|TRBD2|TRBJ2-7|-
CASKRGVRDEQYF
TGCGCCAGCAAGCGGGGGGTACGGGACGAGCAGTACTTC
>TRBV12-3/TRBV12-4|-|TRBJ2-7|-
CASSLGVEQYF
TGTGCCAGCAGTTTAGGAGTCGAGCAGTACTTC
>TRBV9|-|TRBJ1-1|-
CASSLRPNTEAFF
TGTGCCAGCAGCCTGAGGCCGAACACTGAAGCTTTCTTT
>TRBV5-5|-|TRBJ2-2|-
CASSLGPAKGTGELFF
TGTGCCAGCAGCTTGGGGCCAGCAAAGGGGACCGGGGAGCTGTTTTTT
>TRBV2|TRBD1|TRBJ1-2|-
CASSASEDRGGYGYTF
TGTGCCAGCAGTGCCTCCGAGGACAGGGGCGGATATGGCTACACCTTC
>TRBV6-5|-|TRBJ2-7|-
CASRVTPDTSYEQYF
TGTGCCAGCAGGGTGACACCCGACACTTCCTACGAGCAGTACTTC
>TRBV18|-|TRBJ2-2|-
CASSPQTGRDTGELFF
TGTGCCAGCTCACCACAAACAGGCCGCGACACCGGGGAGCTGTTTTTT
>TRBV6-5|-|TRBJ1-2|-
CASRAGVHYGYTF
TGTGCCAGCAGGGCGGGGGTTCACTATGGCTACACCTTC
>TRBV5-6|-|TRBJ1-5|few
CASSSRGYSNQPQHF
TGTGCCAGCAGCTCCAGGGGATATAGCAATCAGCCCCAGCATTTT
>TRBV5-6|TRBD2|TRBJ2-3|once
CASSPNGGAGSDTQYF
TGTGCCAGCAGTCCAAACGGGGGGGCAGGATCCGATACGCAGTATTTT
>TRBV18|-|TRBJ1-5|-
CASSPGSLRGNQPQHF
TGTGCCAGCTCCCCCGGGTCGCTCAGGGGCAATCAGCCCCAGCATTTT
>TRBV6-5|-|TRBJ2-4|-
CASSSLARAKNIQYF
TGTGCCAGCAGTAGCCTAGCTCGAGCCAAAAACATTCAGTACTTC
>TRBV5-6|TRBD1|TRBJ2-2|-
CASSARQGDTGELFF
TGTGCCAGCAGCGCGAGGCAGGGGGACACCGGGGAGCTGTTTTTT
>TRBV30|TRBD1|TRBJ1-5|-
CAWTSGDSYQPQHF
TGTGCCTGGACCTCCGGGGACAGCTATCAGCCCCAGCATTTT
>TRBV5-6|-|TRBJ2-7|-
CASSLGGGGGYEQYF
TGTGCCAGCAGCCTGGGGGGAGGCGGAGGATACGAGCAGTACTTC
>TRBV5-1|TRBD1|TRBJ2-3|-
CASSYRGLSTDTQYF
TGCGCCAGCAGCTACAGGGGGCTTAGCACAGATACGCAGTATTTT
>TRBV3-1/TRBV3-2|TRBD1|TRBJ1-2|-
CASSQLGTGGNGYTF
TGTGCCAGCAGCCAATTAGGGACAGGGGGCAATGGCTACACCTTC
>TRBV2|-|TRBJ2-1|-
CASSDGGYNEQFF
TGTGCCAGCAGTGACGGGGGTTACAATGAGCAGTTCTTC
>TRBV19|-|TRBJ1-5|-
CASSITARRADQPQHF
TGTGCCAGTAGTATTACGGCCAGGCGGGCGGATCAGCCCCAGCATTTT
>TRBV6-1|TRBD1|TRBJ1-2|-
CASSSQGGVYGYTF
TGTGCCAGCAGTTCACAGGGGGGTGTCTATGGCTACACCTTC
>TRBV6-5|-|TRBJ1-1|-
CASSRLNTEAFF
TGTGCCAGCAGTCGTCTTAACACTGAAGCTTTCTTT
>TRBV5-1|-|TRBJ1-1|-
CASSHSGDRSTEAFF
TGCGCCAGCAGCCATTCGGGGGATCGCAGCACTGAAGCTTTCTTT
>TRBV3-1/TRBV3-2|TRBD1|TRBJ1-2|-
CASSHLPGTGAYGYTF
TGTGCCAGCAGCCACCTCCCCGGGACAGGGGCATATGGCTACACCTTC
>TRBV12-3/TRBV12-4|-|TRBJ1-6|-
CASSFGQDSPLHF
TGTGCCAGCAGTTTTGGGCAGGATTCACCCCTCCACTTT
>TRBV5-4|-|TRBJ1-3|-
CASSLGTASGNTIYF
TGTGCCAGCAGCTTGGGGACAGCCTCTGGAAACACCATATATTTT
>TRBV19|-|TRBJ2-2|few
CASSGANTGELFF
TGTGCCAGTAGCGGGGCGAACACCGGGGAGCTGTTTTTT
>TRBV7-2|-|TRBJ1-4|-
CASSYGTINEKLFF
TGTGCCAGCAGCTACGGGACAATTAATGAAAAACTGTTTTTT
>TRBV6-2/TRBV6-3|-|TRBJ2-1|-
CASSYGAANEQFF
TGTGCCAGCAGTTACGGGGCGGCCAATGAGCAGTTCTTC
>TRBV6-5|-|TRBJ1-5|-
CASSYNSNQPQHF
TGTGCCAGCAGTTACAACTCGAATCAGCCCCAGCATTTT
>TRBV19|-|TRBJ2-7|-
CASSIAAGASYEQYF
TGTGCCAGTAGTATAGCTGCGGGGGCGTCCTACGAGCAGTACTTC
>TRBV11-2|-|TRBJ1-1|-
CASSFNRVTTEAFF
TGTGCCAGCAGCTTCAACAGGGTTACAACTGAAGCTTTCTTT
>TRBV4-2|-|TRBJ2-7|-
CASSLSPEQYF
TGTGCCAGCAGTCTCTCCCCCGAGCAGTACTTC
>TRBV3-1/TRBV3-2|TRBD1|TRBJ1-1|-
CASSPRTGGTEAFF
TGTGCCAGCAGCCCCAGAACAGGGGGCACTGAAGCTTTCTTT
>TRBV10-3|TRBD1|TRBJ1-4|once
CATRPRGLNEKLFF
TGTGCCACCCGGCCCAGGGGGCTGAATGAAAAACTGTTTTTT
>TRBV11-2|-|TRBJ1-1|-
CASSPTAMNTEAFF
TGTGCCAGCAGCCCAACAGCTATGAACACTGAAGCTTTCTTT
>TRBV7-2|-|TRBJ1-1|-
CASSLADISITEAFF
TGTGCCAGCAGCTTAGCAGACATTTCGATCACTGAAGCTTTCTTT
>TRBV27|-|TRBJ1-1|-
CASHPTGLNTEAFF
TGTGCCAGCCACCCCACAGGGCTGAACACTGAAGCTTTCTTT